This T cell receptor (beta chain) was retrieved from a study of metastatic and nonmetastatic thyroid tumors. General study findings and limits: According to reports, the diversity of TCR beta was significantly higher in malignant thyroid tumors than in benign nodules, and this held in both blood and tumor samples.

This clone was seen at least ten times. Its antigen remains unidentified. Prior to thyroid surgery, none of the patients had received any treatment. TCRdb reprocessed the PCR reads using MiXCR. Of some 23,000 clones listed, approximately 23% were seen once; the top ten hold roughly 12%. V lost 1 base, J lost 7 bases, and 5 bases stayed unmatched. The CDR3 loop spans 15 amino acids. Per germline, CDR1 LNHDA and CDR2 SQIVND (reference sequence). Sequences were obtained from tumor tissue. This sequence was found in a female donor with papillary thyroid cancer or a benign thyroid nodule (not recorded which). Some clones in this sample may be carry-over from other donors' samples. This rearrangement joins TRBV19 to TRBJ1-4, with TRBD1 matching over 8 bases. The CDR3 here is CASSIGGQVLEKLFF. The CDR3, as DNA: TGTGCCAGTAGTATAGGGGGACAGGTACTTGAAAAACTGTTTTTT.